This T cell receptor beta chain comes out of a study of cytomegalovirus exposure and HLA in healthy donors. Study information: The same platform was used for the roughly 110 validation repertoires as for the roughly 660 first-cohort repertoires, as reported in a later analysis.

TCRdb's copy holds only in-frame clones and misses some; the assay was immunoSEQ multiplex PCR. The profile shows roughly 190,000 clones, about 82% of them singletons. Comment on this clone: As yet, its antigen is unknown.

Trimming took 2 bases from V and 2 from J, leaving 14 bases between them. The CDR3 extends over 16 amino acids. The germline CDR1 and CDR2 sequences are LNHDA and SQIVND (reference sequence). Separation from the roughly 670-subject first cohort characterized the approximately 120-subject validation cohort, to which the donors belonged. Study-wide results and caveats: There were a few CMV-associated chains whose specificity for CMV antigens was confirmed in vitro. The TCR clusters that emerged in the first cohort tended, a later analysis found, to co-occur in the approximately 130 validation repertoires.

The chain joins TRBV19 to TRBJ2-3; tentatively, D is TRBD2 (6 bases). This clonotype was obtained from a woman between 18 and 29 years old in good health and CMV-seronegative. The sample consisted of PBMCs. The CDR3 sequence is CASSIRYGSDTDTQYF. The CDR3 bases are TGTGCCAGTAGTATACGATACGGGAGCGACACAGATACGCAGTATTTT.